What follows describes a single T cell receptor (beta chain). Antigen: not known. PCR employed 60 Vbeta and 13 Jbeta primers. The table came from immunoSEQ multiplex PCR; TCRdb's copy has only in-frame clones and leaves some out. This repertoire shows approximately 93,000 clones, about four fifths found once; its top ten account for about 3.8%. The record originates from a study of cytomegalovirus exposure and HLA in healthy donors. There are 14 residues in the CDR3. V lost 2 bases, J lost 0 bases, and 8 bases lay in between. CDR1 is KGHSH and CDR2 is LQKENI in the germline V gene. Regarding the study as a whole: As was reported, the classifier diagnosed cytomegalovirus status with high specificity and sensitivity. Cytomegalovirus association was listed for around 180 TCR beta chains. Presence/absence analyses supposed approximately even sequencing depth among donors.

The chain has TRBV18 and TRBJ2-7; D not certain. Sequenced input: PBMCs. This TCR was recovered from a woman aged 40 to 50 in good health and CMV-seronegative. The CDR3 bases are TGTGCCAGCTCACCAATCAGATCCTCCTACGAGCAGTACTTC. This translates into CASSPIRSSYEQYF.